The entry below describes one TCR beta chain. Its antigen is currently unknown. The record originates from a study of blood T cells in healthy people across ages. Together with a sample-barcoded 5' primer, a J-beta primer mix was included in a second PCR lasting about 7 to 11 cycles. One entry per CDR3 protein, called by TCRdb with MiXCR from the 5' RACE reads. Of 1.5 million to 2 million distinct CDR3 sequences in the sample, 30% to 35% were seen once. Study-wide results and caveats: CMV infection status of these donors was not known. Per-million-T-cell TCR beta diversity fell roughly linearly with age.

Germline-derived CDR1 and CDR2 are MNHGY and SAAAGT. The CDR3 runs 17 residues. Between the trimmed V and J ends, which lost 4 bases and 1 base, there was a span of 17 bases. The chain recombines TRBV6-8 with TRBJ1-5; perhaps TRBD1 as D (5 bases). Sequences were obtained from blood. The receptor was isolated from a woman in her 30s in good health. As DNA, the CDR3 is TGTGCCAGCAGTTTTCAGGCCGAGGGGTCGAGCAATCAGCCCCAGCATTTT. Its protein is CASSFQAEGSSNQPQHF.